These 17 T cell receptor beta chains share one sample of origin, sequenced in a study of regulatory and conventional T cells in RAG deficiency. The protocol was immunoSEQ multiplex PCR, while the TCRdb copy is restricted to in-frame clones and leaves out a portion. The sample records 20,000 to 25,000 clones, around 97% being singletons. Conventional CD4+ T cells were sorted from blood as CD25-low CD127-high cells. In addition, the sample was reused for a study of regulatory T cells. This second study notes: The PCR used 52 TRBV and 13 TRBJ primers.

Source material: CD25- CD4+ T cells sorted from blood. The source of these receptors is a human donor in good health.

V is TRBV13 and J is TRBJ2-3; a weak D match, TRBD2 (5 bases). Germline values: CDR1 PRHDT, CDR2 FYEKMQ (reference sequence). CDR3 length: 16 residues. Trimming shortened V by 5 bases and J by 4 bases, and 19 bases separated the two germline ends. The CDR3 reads CASSHPAAGGADTQYF. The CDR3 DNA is TGTGCCAGCAGCCACCCGGCGGCTGGAGGCGCAGATACGCAGTATTTT.

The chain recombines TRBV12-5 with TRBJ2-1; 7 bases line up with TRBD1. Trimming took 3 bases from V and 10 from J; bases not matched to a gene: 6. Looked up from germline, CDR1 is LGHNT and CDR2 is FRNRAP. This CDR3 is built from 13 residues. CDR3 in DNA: TGTGCTAGTGGTTTACAGGGGCCGGTGGAGCAGTTCTTC. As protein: CASGLQGPVEQFF. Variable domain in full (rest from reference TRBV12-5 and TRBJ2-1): DARVTQTPRHKVTEMGQEVTMRCQPILGHNTVFWYRQTMMQGLELLAYFRNRAPLDDSGMPKDRFSAEMPDATLATLKIQPSEPRDSAVYFCASGLQGPVEQFFGPGTRLTVL.

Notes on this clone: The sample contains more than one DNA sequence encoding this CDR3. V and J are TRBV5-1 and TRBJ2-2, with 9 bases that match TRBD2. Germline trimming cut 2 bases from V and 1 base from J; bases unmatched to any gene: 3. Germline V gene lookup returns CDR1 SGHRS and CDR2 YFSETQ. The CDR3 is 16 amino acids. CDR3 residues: CASSFLAGVNTGELFF. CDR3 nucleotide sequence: TGCGCCAGCAGCTTTTTAGCGGGGGTGAACACCGGGGAGCTGTTTTTT. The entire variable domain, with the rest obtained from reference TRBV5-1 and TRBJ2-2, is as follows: KAGVTQTPRYLIKTRGQQVTLSCSPISGHRSVSWYQQTPGQGLQFLFEYFSETQRNKGNFPGRFSGRQFSNSRSEMNVSTLELGDSALYLCASSFLAGVNTGELFFGEGSRLTVL.

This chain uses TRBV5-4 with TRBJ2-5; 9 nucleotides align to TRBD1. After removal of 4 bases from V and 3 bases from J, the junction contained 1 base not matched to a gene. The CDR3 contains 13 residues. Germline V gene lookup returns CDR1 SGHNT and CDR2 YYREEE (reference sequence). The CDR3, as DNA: TGTGCCAGCAGCAGACAGGGGGAAGAGACCCAGTACTTC. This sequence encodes CASSRQGEETQYF. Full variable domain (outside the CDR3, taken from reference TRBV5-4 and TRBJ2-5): ETGVTQSPTHLIKTRGQQVTLRCSSQSGHNTVSWYQQALGQGPQFIFQYYREEENGRGNFPPRFSGLQFPNYSSELNVNALELDDSALYLCASSRQGEETQYFGPGTRLLVL.

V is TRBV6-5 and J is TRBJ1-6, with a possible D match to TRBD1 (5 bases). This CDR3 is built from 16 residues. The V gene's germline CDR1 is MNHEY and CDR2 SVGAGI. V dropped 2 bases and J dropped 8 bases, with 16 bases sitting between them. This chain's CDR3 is CASSYGGGKVYSPLHF. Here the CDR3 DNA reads TGTGCCAGCAGTTACGGCGGGGGAAAGGTATATTCACCCCTCCACTTT.

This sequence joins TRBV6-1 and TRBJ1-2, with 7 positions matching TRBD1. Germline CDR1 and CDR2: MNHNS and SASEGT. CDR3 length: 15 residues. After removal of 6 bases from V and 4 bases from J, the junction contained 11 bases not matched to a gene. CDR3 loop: CASSQEGALGYGYTF. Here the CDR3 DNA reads TGTGCCAGCAGCCAGGAGGGGGCGCTGGGCTATGGCTACACCTTC.

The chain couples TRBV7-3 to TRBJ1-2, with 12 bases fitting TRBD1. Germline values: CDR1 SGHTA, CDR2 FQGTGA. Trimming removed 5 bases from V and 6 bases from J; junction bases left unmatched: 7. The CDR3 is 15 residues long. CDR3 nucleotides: TGTGCCAGCAGCCTATCCGGGACAGGGGGCAATGGCTACACCTTC. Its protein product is CASSLSGTGGNGYTF.

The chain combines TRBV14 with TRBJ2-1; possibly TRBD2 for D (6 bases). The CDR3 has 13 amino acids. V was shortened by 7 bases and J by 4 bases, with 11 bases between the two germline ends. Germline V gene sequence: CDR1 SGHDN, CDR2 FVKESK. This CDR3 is CASKGLGYNEQFF. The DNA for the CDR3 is TGTGCCAGCAAGGGACTGGGTTACAATGAGCAGTTCTTC.

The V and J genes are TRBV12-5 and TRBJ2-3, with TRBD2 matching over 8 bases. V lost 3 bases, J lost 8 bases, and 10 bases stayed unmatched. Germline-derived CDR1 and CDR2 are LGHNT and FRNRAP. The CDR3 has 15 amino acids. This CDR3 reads CASGFMGSGGVTQYF. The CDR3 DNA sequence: TGTGCTAGTGGTTTCATGGGGAGCGGGGGAGTTACGCAGTATTTT.

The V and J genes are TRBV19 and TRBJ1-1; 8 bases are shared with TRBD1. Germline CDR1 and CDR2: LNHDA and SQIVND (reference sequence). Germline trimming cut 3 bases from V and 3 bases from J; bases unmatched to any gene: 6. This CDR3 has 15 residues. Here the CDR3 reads CASSIGLQGDTEAFF. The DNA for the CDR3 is TGTGCCAGTAGTATCGGTCTACAGGGGGACACTGAAGCTTTCTTT. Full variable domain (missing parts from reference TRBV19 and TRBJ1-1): DGGITQSPKYLFRKEGQNVTLSCEQNLNHDAMYWYRQDPGQGLRLIYYSQIVNDFQKGDIAEGYSVSREKKESFPLTVTSAQKNPTAFYLCASSIGLQGDTEAFFGQGTRLTVV.

CDR3 in amino acids: CASSLGQRRGEQYF. The CDR3 region has the DNA TGTGCCAGCAGCTTGGGACAACGTCGTGGGGAGCAGTACTTC. The chain combines TRBV7-3 with TRBJ2-7, with D tentatively TRBD1 (6 bases). The germline V and J ends were trimmed by 3 bases and 7 bases, with 16 bases remaining between them. The CDR3 has 14 residues. CDR1 and CDR2 (germline): SGHTA, FQGTGA.

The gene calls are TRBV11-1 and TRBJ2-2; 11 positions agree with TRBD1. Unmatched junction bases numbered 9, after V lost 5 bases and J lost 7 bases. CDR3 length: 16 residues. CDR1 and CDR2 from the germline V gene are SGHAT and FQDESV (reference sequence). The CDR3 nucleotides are TGTGCCAGCAGCGTTCGGACAGGGGGCGGCGGCGGGGAGCTGTTTTTT. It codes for CASSVRTGGGGGELFF. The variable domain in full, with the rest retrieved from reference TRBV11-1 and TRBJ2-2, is EAEVAQSPRYKITEKSQAVAFWCDPISGHATLYWYRQILGQGPELLVQFQDESVVDDSQLPKDRFSAERLKGVDSTLKIQPAELGDSAMYLCASSVRTGGGGGELFFGEGSRLTVL.

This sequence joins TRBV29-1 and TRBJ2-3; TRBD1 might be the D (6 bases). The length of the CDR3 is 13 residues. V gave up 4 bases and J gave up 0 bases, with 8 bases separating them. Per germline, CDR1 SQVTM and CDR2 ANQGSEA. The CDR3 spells CSVGTASTDTQYF. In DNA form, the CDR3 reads TGCAGCGTTGGGACAGCTAGCACAGATACGCAGTATTTT.

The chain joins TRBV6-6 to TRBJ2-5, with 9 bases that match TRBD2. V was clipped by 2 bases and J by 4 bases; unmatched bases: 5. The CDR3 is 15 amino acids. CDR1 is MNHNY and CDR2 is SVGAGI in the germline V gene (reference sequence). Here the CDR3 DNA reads TGTGCCAGCAGTTACGGCGGGGGGGCCAGAGAGACCCAGTACTTC. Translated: CASSYGGGARETQYF.

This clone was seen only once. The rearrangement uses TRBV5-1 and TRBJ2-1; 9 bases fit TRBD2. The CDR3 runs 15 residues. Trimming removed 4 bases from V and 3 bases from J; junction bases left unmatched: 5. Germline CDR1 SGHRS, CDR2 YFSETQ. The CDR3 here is CASSQGTSFYNEQFF. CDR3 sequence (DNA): TGCGCCAGCAGCCAGGGGACTAGCTTCTACAATGAGCAGTTCTTC.

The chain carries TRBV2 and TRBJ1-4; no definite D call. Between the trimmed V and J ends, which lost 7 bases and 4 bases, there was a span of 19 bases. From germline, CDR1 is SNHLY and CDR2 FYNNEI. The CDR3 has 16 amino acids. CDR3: CASTDTVVRYNEKLFF. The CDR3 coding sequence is TGTGCCAGCACCGATACCGTAGTGCGGTATAATGAAAAACTGTTTTTT.

The CDR3 DNA reads as TGTGCCAGCAGTGAGACAGGTTCCTTGAGTGGCTACACCTTC. This translates into CASSETGSLSGYTF. The V call is TRBV6-1, the J call TRBJ1-2, with D tentatively TRBD1 (6 bases). Germline CDR1 MNHNS, CDR2 SASEGT. This CDR3 region has 14 residues. Trimming removed 3 bases at V and 7 bases at J, with 15 bases between.